These 20 T cell receptor beta chains share one sample of origin, sequenced in a study of Ad26.COV2.S vaccination and SARS-CoV-2 variants. Noted treatment: approximately 18 received Ad26.COV2.S at low or high dose, single or two shots; 5 received placebo; per-sample allocation not given. Day 63 after the first vaccine or placebo injection was the time point for sampling. Sequenced by immunoSEQ multiplex PCR; TCRdb stores in-frame clones only, minus some. The table has about 480,000 clones, 87% seen once. Source: peripheral blood, taken in a trial of Ad26.COV2.S vaccine versus placebo. Receptors originate from a person aged 18-65 years who received the Ad26.COV2.S COVID-19 vaccine or a placebo.

This sequence joins TRBV3-1 (or the pseudogene TRBV3-2) and TRBJ2-7, with D possibly matching TRBD1 (6 bases). The V gene's germline CDR1 is LGHDT and CDR2 YNNKEL (reference sequence). The CDR3 length is 15 residues. V dropped 1 base and J dropped 0 bases, with 10 bases sitting between them. The CDR3 is CASSQVGQSSYEQYF. The CDR3 nucleotides are TGTGCCAGCAGCCAAGTCGGACAGAGCTCCTACGAGCAGTACTTC.

This clone showed up just a few times. V is TRBV19 and J is TRBJ1-5, with D unresolved. The CDR3 loop spans 14 amino acids. Germline CDR1 reads LNHDA; CDR2 reads SQIVND (reference sequence). V was shortened by 4 bases and J by 2 bases, with 9 bases between the two germline ends. The CDR3 sequence is CASSRQSGNQPQHF. CDR3 nucleotides: TGTGCCAGTAGTAGACAATCCGGCAATCAGCCCCAGCATTTT.

V gene TRBV4-1 combines with J gene TRBJ2-2; D is undetermined. Trimming left V 2 bases short and J 5 bases short, with 15 bases between. The CDR3 length is 16 residues. The germline V gene encodes CDR1 MGHRA and CDR2 YSYEKL. The CDR3 DNA reads as TGCGCCAGCAGCCAATTAGTATTTCCGTATACCGGGGAGCTGTTTTTT. Amino acid sequence: CASSQLVFPYTGELFF.

This chain uses TRBV2 with TRBJ2-7, with D possibly being TRBD1 (5 bases). Trimming cost V 3 bases and J 2 bases, with 11 bases left between them. CDR3 length: 14 residues. Germline V lookup: CDR1 SNHLY, CDR2 FYNNEI. The CDR3 reads CASSEGARAYEQYF. In DNA, the CDR3 is TGTGCCAGCAGTGAGGGCGCCAGGGCCTACGAGCAGTACTTC.

CDR3 DNA: TGTGCCATCAGTGCAGGGACGGGTTTTCCCTACGAGCAGTACTTC. This codes for CAISAGTGFPYEQYF. The chain carries TRBV10-3 and TRBJ2-7; tentatively, D is TRBD1 or TRBD2 (5 bases each). V lost 4 bases, J lost 2 bases, and 15 bases lay in between. The CDR3 is 15 amino acids. CDR1 and CDR2 from the germline V gene are ENHRY and SYGVKD.

This chain uses TRBV7-2 with TRBJ2-1; TRBD1 aligns across 10 bases. The V segment lost 5 bases and the J segment 8 bases; nucleotides outside the gene matches: 9. The CDR3 sequence is 15 residues long. Germline assignment: CDR1 SGHTA and CDR2 FQGNSA. The CDR3 reads CASSPDRGLVYEQFF. The CDR3 DNA reads as TGTGCCAGCAGCCCTGACAGGGGGCTGGTGTATGAGCAGTTCTTC.

Details on this clone: Other DNA sequences within the sample encode an identical CDR3. The chain couples TRBV28 to TRBJ2-7; TRBD2 might be the D (5 bases). Germline lookup yields CDR1 MDHEN and CDR2 SYDVKM. CDR3 length equals 13 residues. Trimming removed 3 bases from V and 1 base from J, with 7 bases in between. The CDR3 DNA sequence: TGTGCCAGCAGTTTTCCGGGATCCTACGAGCAGTACTTC. It yields the protein CASSFPGSYEQYF.

This clone was seen just once. V usage is TRBV6-5 and J usage is TRBJ1-1, with TRBD1 as a possible D gene (5 bases). Trimming shortened V by 7 bases and J by 6 bases, and 21 bases separated the two germline ends. This CDR3 has 15 residues. The germline V gene encodes CDR1 MNHEY and CDR2 SVGAGI. The chain's CDR3 is CASTRISGGYAEAFF. CDR3 nucleotides: TGTGCCAGCACGCGAATCAGCGGGGGGTACGCTGAAGCTTTCTTT.

The rearrangement links TRBV2 to TRBJ1-5; 11 bases line up with TRBD1. This CDR3 contains 18 residues. Germline V gives CDR1 SNHLY, CDR2 FYNNEI. V shed 0 bases and J 2 bases; nucleotides not matched to a gene: 6. The DNA for the CDR3 is TGTGCCAGCAGTGAAGCGCGGGGGACAGGGGGTGGCAATCAGCCCCAGCATTTT. Translating it yields CASSEARGTGGGNQPQHF.

The chain employs TRBV7-9 and TRBJ2-3; no clear D gene. With 5 bases removed from V and 10 bases from J, the gap between germline ends came to 13 bases. This CDR3 comprises 12 residues. Germline loops: CDR1 SEHNR, CDR2 FQNEAQ (reference sequence). The CDR3 nucleotides are TGTGCCAGCAGCCCTCAAAACAGTTCGCAGTATTTT. Its protein is CASSPQNSSQYF.

This clone was recorded only once. This chain connects TRBV27 to TRBJ2-1; 9 bases match TRBD1. The germline gives CDR1 MNHEY, CDR2 SMNVEV (reference sequence). The CDR3 totals 15 residues. With V trimmed by 6 bases and J by 4 bases, 7 bases remained unmatched. CDR3 loop: CASRAGQGPYNEQFF. The CDR3 nucleotides read TGTGCCAGCAGGGCAGGACAGGGGCCTTACAATGAGCAGTTCTTC.

V usage is TRBV7-2 and J usage is TRBJ2-3; 8 positions agree with TRBD1. Germline V gives CDR1 SGHTA, CDR2 FQGNSA. This CDR3 has 14 residues. After removal of 6 bases from V and 3 bases from J, the junction contained 5 bases not matched to a gene. The CDR3: CASRQGARTDTQYF. The CDR3 coding sequence is TGTGCCAGCAGGCAGGGGGCGCGGACAGATACGCAGTATTTT.

V and J are TRBV27 and TRBJ2-7, with 9 bases that match TRBD2. Per germline, CDR1 MNHEY and CDR2 SMNVEV (reference sequence). V was clipped by 5 bases and J by 4 bases; unmatched bases: 9. CDR3 size: 15 residues. The CDR3 sequence is CASSVIAGAAYEQYF. The CDR3 DNA is TGTGCCAGCAGTGTAATAGCGGGAGCCGCTTACGAGCAGTACTTC.

V usage is TRBV7-8 and J usage is TRBJ2-1; no clear D. The CDR3 totals 17 residues. The V and J ends lost 2 bases and 4 bases respectively, with 18 bases between them. Germline V lookup: CDR1 SGHVS, CDR2 FQNEAQ. CDR3 in amino acids: CASSLYQSGGKYNEQFF. The CDR3 DNA sequence: TGTGCCAGCAGCTTATATCAATCTGGCGGAAAGTACAATGAGCAGTTCTTC.

This rearrangement joins TRBV30 to TRBJ1-5; D not resolved. V lost 2 bases and J 0 bases, leaving 11 bases between the germline ends. Germline CDR1 GTSNPN, CDR2 SVGIG (reference sequence). This CDR3 spans 15 amino acids. CDR3 bases: TGTGCCTGGAGTCTGGGCAGGCGTAGCAATCAGCCCCAGCATTTT. Its protein product is CAWSLGRRSNQPQHF. Variable domain in full (rest from reference TRBV30 and TRBJ1-5): SQTIHQWPATLVQPVGSPLSLECTVEGTSNPNLYWYRQAAGRGLQLLFYSVGIGQISSEVPQNLSASRPQDRQFILSSKKLLLSDSGFYLCAWSLGRRSNQPQHFGDGTRLSIL.

The chain employs TRBV5-1 and TRBJ1-2; D call uncertain. The germline gives CDR1 SGHRS, CDR2 YFSETQ. Trimming took 1 base from V and 3 from J, leaving 7 bases between them. This CDR3 comprises 13 residues. The CDR3: CASSLRRDYGYTF. The CDR3, as DNA: TGCGCCAGCAGCTTGAGGAGGGACTATGGCTACACCTTC.

As regards this clone: Being one base from a much bigger clone, this may be a read error. The same CDR3 is also encoded by other DNA sequences in this sample. This rearrangement joins TRBV9 to TRBJ2-2; D not certain. The CDR3 spans 14 residues. V lost 0 bases and J lost 3, with 6 bases in between. CDR1 is SGDLS and CDR2 is YYNGEE in the germline V gene. CDR3 protein: CASSVGTDTGELFF. CDR3 bases: TGTGCCAGCAGCGTAGGAACGGACACCGGGGAGCTGTTTTTT.

The genes are TRBV7-8 and TRBJ1-3; D is ambiguous. This CDR3 is built from 16 residues. Deletions cut 5 bases from V and 2 bases from J, with 16 bases between. From germline, CDR1 is SGHVS and CDR2 FQNEAQ. The CDR3, as DNA: TGTGCCAGCAGCCCCTACCCCTCCCCGGCTGGAAACACCATATATTTT. This translates into CASSPYPSPAGNTIYF.

This clone is a singleton in its sample. The chain carries TRBV10-3 and TRBJ1-2, with D possibly matching TRBD1 (6 bases). Germline V lookup: CDR1 ENHRY, CDR2 SYGVKD. There are 14 residues in the CDR3. Between the trimmed V and J ends, which lost 2 bases and 8 bases, there was a span of 15 bases. The CDR3 region is CAISERQVGYGYTF. DNA for the CDR3: TGTGCCATCAGTGAGAGACAGGTTGGCTACGGCTACACCTTC.

The J gene is TRBJ2-3, the V gene TRBV28, with 13 bases matching TRBD2. The CDR3 covers 15 residues. Trimming took 6 bases from V and 4 from J; bases not matched to a gene: 4. In germline, CDR1 is MDHEN, CDR2 SYDVKM. CDR3 DNA: TGTGCCAGCAGACTAGCGGGAGGGCCCGCAGATACGCAGTATTTT. As protein: CASRLAGGPADTQYF.